The present TCR beta chain was sequenced within a study of cytomegalovirus exposure and HLA in healthy donors. Study conclusions and caveats: CMV antigen specificity of a few CMV-associated chains was confirmed in vitro.

The germline CDR1 and CDR2 sequences are LGHNA and YNFKEQ. Trimming left V 3 bases short and J 4 bases short, with 16 bases between. The CDR3 totals 15 residues. Libraries were prepared by immunoSEQ multiplex PCR; TCRdb keeps only in-frame clonotypes and omits some of them. The sample comprises 200,000 to 300,000 clones, around 91% of which are singletons, and under 4% rests with the top ten. As to this clone: Antigen unknown.

The sequence was obtained from a woman in her thirties in good health and CMV-seronegative. The sequencing input was PBMCs. The chain uses TRBV4-2 and TRBJ2-7; unclear D gene. The CDR3 nucleotides read TGTGCCAGCAGCCACCCACTGGACCTCGGATACGAGCAGTACTTC. Translating it yields CASSHPLDLGYEQYF.